These 26 T cell receptor beta chains share one sample of origin, sequenced in a study of shared clonotypes between healthy human individuals. TCRdb's table, derived via immunoSEQ multiplex PCR, lists solely in-frame clones and lacks some. Among roughly 1.4 million clones listed, 98% were seen once. The sequencing input was naive CD4+ T cells sorted from blood. Indicated subset: CD45RA+ positively selected. The receptors here all came from a man in his thirties or forties in good health.

The rearrangement links TRBV18 to TRBJ1-5; TRBD1 matches 7 bases. CDR3 length: 16 residues. The V gene's germline CDR1 is KGHSH and CDR2 LQKENI. J lost 7 bases, V lost 3 bases, and 12 bases had no gene match. CDR3 region: CASSPPFRQGGQPQHF. Written as DNA, the CDR3 is TGTGCCAGCTCACCCCCCTTTCGACAGGGAGGCCAGCCCCAGCATTTT.

The chain uses TRBV5-1 and TRBJ2-2, with 9 bases identical to TRBD1. The CDR3 runs to 14 residues. V lost 6 bases, J lost 6 bases, and 6 bases stayed unmatched. Germline loops: CDR1 SGHRS, CDR2 YFSETQ. CDR3 coding DNA: TGCGCCAGCATCGGGACAGGGAATCCCGGGGAGCTGTTTTTT. Amino acids: CASIGTGNPGELFF.

The CDR3 spells CASSYAHTANVLTF. Here the CDR3 DNA reads TGTGCCAGCAGTTACGCCCACACGGCCAACGTCCTGACTTTC. The chain joins TRBV6-5 to TRBJ2-6; D remains ambiguous. Germline loops: CDR1 MNHEY, CDR2 SVGAGI. The V and J ends lost 2 bases and 6 bases respectively, with 8 bases between them. The length of the CDR3 is 14 residues.

The chain combines TRBV6-5 with TRBJ2-7; 11 bases match TRBD2. The CDR3 is 15 amino acids. Germline CDR1 is MNHEY and CDR2 is SVGAGI. Unmatched junction bases numbered 10, after V lost 8 bases and J lost 4 bases. For the CDR3, the DNA is TGTGCCAGCCGAAATTCCGGGACTAGCGGTTACGAGCAGTACTTC. This translates into CASRNSGTSGYEQYF.

The rearrangement uses TRBV11-2 and TRBJ2-3, with 8 nucleotides matching TRBD2. The CDR3 runs 14 residues. V shed 1 base, J shed 5 bases, and the junction held 2 bases outside the gene matches. The V gene's germline CDR1 is SGHAT and CDR2 FQNNGV. The CDR3 DNA reads as TGTGCCAGCAGCTTAGCGGGAGGGCTAGATACGCAGTATTTT. Protein product: CASSLAGGLDTQYF.

Concerning this clone: Other DNA sequences in the same sample also yield this CDR3. This chain uses TRBV5-1 with TRBJ2-7; 11 bases line up with TRBD2. This CDR3 is built from 14 residues. V lost 2 bases to trimming and J lost 2 bases; unmatched junction nucleotides: 0. Germline values: CDR1 SGHRS, CDR2 YFSETQ. The CDR3 region is CASSFSGRAYEQYF. The CDR3 coding sequence is TGCGCCAGCAGCTTTAGCGGGAGGGCCTACGAGCAGTACTTC.

This rearrangement joins TRBV5-1 to TRBJ2-5, with TRBD1 matching over 8 bases. V shed 0 bases, J shed 1 base, and the junction held 5 bases outside the gene matches. CDR3 length: 16 residues. The germline CDR1 and CDR2 sequences are SGHRS and YFSETQ. CDR3 sequence: CASSLAQGAIQETQYF. The DNA for the CDR3 is TGCGCCAGCAGCTTGGCGCAGGGGGCCATCCAAGAGACCCAGTACTTC. Combining the CDR3 with reference TRBV5-1 and TRBJ2-5 gives the whole variable domain KAGVTQTPRYLIKTRGQQVTLSCSPISGHRSVSWYQQTPGQGLQFLFEYFSETQRNKGNFPGRFSGRQFSNSRSEMNVSTLELGDSALYLCASSLAQGAIQETQYFGPGTRLLVL.

V is TRBV5-1 and J is TRBJ2-1, with a possible D match to TRBD2 (6 bases). The CDR3 runs 15 residues. From germline, CDR1 is SGHRS and CDR2 YFSETQ. V lost 5 bases and J lost 10, with 22 bases in between. The CDR3 spells CASRKLFAGNSEQFF. In nucleotides, the CDR3 is TGCGCCAGCAGAAAGCTATTTGCGGGAAATTCCGAGCAGTTCTTC.

The chain couples TRBV28 to TRBJ1-5; D is undetermined. The CDR3 sequence is 16 residues long. V dropped 10 bases and J dropped 0 bases, with 19 bases sitting between them. CDR1 is MDHEN, CDR2 SYDVKM, per germline. CDR3 protein: CATVLNGYYSNQPQHF. CDR3 DNA: TGTGCCACCGTACTTAATGGATACTATAGCAATCAGCCCCAGCATTTT.

V usage is TRBV14 and J usage is TRBJ1-3; TRBD1 is a possible D gene (6 bases). Germline V gene sequence: CDR1 SGHDN, CDR2 FVKESK. This CDR3 has 16 residues. V was pared by 0 bases and J by 2 bases, with 11 bases between. The CDR3 protein is CASSQELGGAGNTIYF. CDR3 nucleotides: TGTGCCAGCAGCCAAGAATTGGGGGGCGCTGGAAACACCATATATTTT. Combining the CDR3 with reference TRBV14 and TRBJ1-3 gives the whole variable domain EAGVTQFPSHSVIEKGQTVTLRCDPISGHDNLYWYRRVMGKEIKFLLHFVKESKQDESGMPNNRFLAERTGGTYSTLKVQPAELEDSGVYFCASSQELGGAGNTIYFGEGSWLTVV.

The chain links TRBV6-6 to TRBJ2-1; D possibly corresponds to TRBD2 (6 bases). This CDR3 has 15 amino acids. Germline V gives CDR1 MNHNY, CDR2 SVGAGI (reference sequence). V dropped 6 bases and J dropped 7 bases, with 19 bases sitting between them. CDR3 coding DNA: TGTGCCAGCAGCCCCTTTGGGGGGACGGGGAATGAGCAGTTCTTC. Protein sequence: CASSPFGGTGNEQFF.

The chain is built from TRBV11-2 and TRBJ2-2; 9 nucleotides line up with TRBD2. Germline CDR1 SGHAT, CDR2 FQNNGV. This CDR3 contains 18 residues. The V segment lost 3 bases and the J segment 8 bases; nucleotides outside the gene matches: 16. The CDR3 nucleotides are TGTGCCAGCAGCTTGGGACCTCTTTATAGCGGGAGAGGGGGGGAGCTGTTTTTT. Encoded protein: CASSLGPLYSGRGGELFF.

The chain links TRBV7-7 to TRBJ2-2; D gene uncertain. The CDR3 runs to 14 residues. The V and J ends lost 8 bases and 4 bases respectively, with 14 bases between them. In germline, CDR1 is SSHAT, CDR2 FNYEAQ (reference sequence). This CDR3 is CASRPDESTGELFF. The CDR3 region has the DNA TGTGCCAGCCGACCGGACGAGTCCACCGGGGAGCTGTTTTTT.

This chain connects TRBV19 to TRBJ2-1; D may be TRBD1 (5 bases). Trimming stripped 3 bases from V and 10 bases from J, with 7 bases between. CDR3 size: 11 residues. Germline CDR1 reads LNHDA; CDR2 reads SQIVND (reference sequence). CDR3 DNA sequence: TGTGCCAGTAGTATCTGGACAGAGCAGTTCTTC. Translating gives CASSIWTEQFF.

The chain links TRBV5-1 to TRBJ1-2, with D possibly matching TRBD1 (5 bases). Trimming took 0 bases from V and 7 from J, leaving 10 bases between them. The CDR3 runs 13 residues. In germline, CDR1 is SGHRS, CDR2 YFSETQ. The CDR3 DNA follows: TGCGCCAGCAGCTTGGACCAGGGTGCTGGCTACACCTTC. Translation gives CASSLDQGAGYTF.

The chain recombines TRBV10-1 with TRBJ2-2, with D hard to call. The germline CDR1 and CDR2 sequences are WNHNN and SYGVQD (reference sequence). The CDR3 is 13 amino acids. The V end was cut by 0 bases, the J end by 8 bases, with 7 bases between. CDR3 loop: CASSESGKGELFF. CDR3 nucleotide sequence: TGCGCCAGCAGTGAGTCGGGGAAAGGGGAGCTGTTTTTT.

The chain recombines TRBV5-1 with TRBJ2-5; weak D call: TRBD2 (5 bases). CDR1 and CDR2 from the germline V gene are SGHRS and YFSETQ. The CDR3 consists of 15 residues. V was cut by 4 bases and J by 2 bases, with 15 bases left in between. The CDR3 sequence is CASSPGSRAQETQYF. The CDR3 bases are TGCGCCAGCAGCCCCGGGTCGCGGGCTCAAGAGACCCAGTACTTC.

This sequence joins TRBV5-1 and TRBJ1-1; D ambiguous. The CDR3 is 15 residues long. The germline V and J ends were trimmed by 0 bases and 3 bases, with 12 bases remaining between them. Germline-derived CDR1 and CDR2 are SGHRS and YFSETQ. The CDR3 DNA is TGCGCCAGCAGCTTGGACGGGAGAAAGGACACTGAAGCTTTCTTT. It codes for CASSLDGRKDTEAFF.

This chain joins TRBV20-1 and TRBJ2-7; D not resolved. This CDR3 contains 11 residues. Germline CDR1 DFQATT, CDR2 SNEGSKA (reference sequence). Trimming cost V 6 bases and J 12 bases, with 18 bases left between them. This chain's CDR3 is CSAPSGVGRYF. CDR3 sequence (DNA): TGCAGTGCCCCCAGTGGGGTTGGGCGGTACTTC.

This chain joins TRBV29-1 and TRBJ2-3; possibly TRBD1 or TRBD2 for D (6 bases each). Trimming pared 4 bases from V and 0 bases from J, leaving 23 bases between. CDR1 is SQVTM and CDR2 is ANQGSEA in the germline V gene. There are 18 residues in the CDR3. The CDR3 sequence is CSVAGGGVGSLSTDTQYF. CDR3 DNA sequence: TGCAGCGTTGCCGGAGGGGGAGTAGGATCCCTTAGCACAGATACGCAGTATTTT.

The V call is TRBV5-1, the J call TRBJ2-7, with a tentative D call TRBD2 (6 bases). In germline, CDR1 is SGHRS, CDR2 YFSETQ. The CDR3 runs to 15 residues. Trimming cost V 1 base and J 0 bases, with 11 bases left between them. CDR3 amino acids: CASSLFPGLSYEQYF. The CDR3, as DNA: TGCGCCAGCAGCTTGTTCCCGGGACTCTCCTACGAGCAGTACTTC. The full variable domain, in which reference TRBV5-1 and TRBJ2-7 provide the parts outside the CDR3, is KAGVTQTPRYLIKTRGQQVTLSCSPISGHRSVSWYQQTPGQGLQFLFEYFSETQRNKGNFPGRFSGRQFSNSRSEMNVSTLELGDSALYLCASSLFPGLSYEQYFGPGTRLTVT.

On this clone: An end of the junction does not agree with germline; a read error may underlie this. The rearrangement links TRBV10-3 to TRBJ2-7; TRBD1 matches 7 bases. The CDR3 spans 11 residues. From germline, CDR1 is ENHRY and CDR2 SYGVKD. The CDR3 reads CAIGDSYEQYF. In DNA form, the CDR3 reads TGTGCCATCGGGGACAGCTACGAACAGTACTTC.

The chain is built from TRBV6-6 and TRBJ2-7, with a weak D call TRBD1 (5 bases). Trimming took 6 bases from V and 3 from J, leaving 15 bases between them. The CDR3 covers 14 residues. Germline V gene sequence: CDR1 MNHNY, CDR2 SVGAGI (reference sequence). CDR3: CASRGQASYYEQYF. The CDR3 DNA follows: TGTGCCAGCAGGGGGCAGGCCTCTTACTACGAGCAGTACTTC.

This rearrangement joins TRBV2 to TRBJ2-5; D tentatively fits TRBD1 or TRBD2 (5 bases each). Trimming removed 7 bases at V and 5 bases at J, with 17 bases between. The germline CDR1 and CDR2 sequences are SNHLY and FYNNEI. This CDR3 has 14 residues. The CDR3 sequence is CASTLFLWGETQYF. CDR3 DNA: TGTGCCAGCACCCTCTTTCTCTGGGGGGAGACCCAGTACTTC.

The chain combines TRBV27 with TRBJ2-7; a weak D match, TRBD1 (6 bases). The V end was cut by 2 bases, the J end by 5 bases, with 10 bases between. The germline gives CDR1 MNHEY, CDR2 SMNVEV (reference sequence). The length of the CDR3 is 13 residues. Written as DNA, the CDR3 is TGTGCCAGCAGTTTAGGCAGGGGAAACGAGCAGTACTTC. It codes for CASSLGRGNEQYF.

This clone was seen once. The rearrangement joins TRBV15 to TRBJ2-3; D gene uncertain. This CDR3 contains 14 residues. Deletions cut 0 bases from V and 1 base from J, with 5 bases between. Germline CDR1 and CDR2: LNHNV and YYDKDF (reference sequence). The CDR3 DNA sequence: TGTGCCACCAGCAGAGACAGGCGCACAGATACGCAGTATTTT. This sequence encodes CATSRDRRTDTQYF.